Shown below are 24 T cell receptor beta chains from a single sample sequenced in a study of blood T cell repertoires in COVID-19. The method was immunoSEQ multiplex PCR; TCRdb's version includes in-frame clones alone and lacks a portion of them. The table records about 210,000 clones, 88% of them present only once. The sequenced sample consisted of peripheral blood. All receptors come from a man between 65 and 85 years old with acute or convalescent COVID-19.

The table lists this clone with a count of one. The DNA for the CDR3 is TGTGCCACCAGCACGCCCGTGAGGACCGGGGAGCTGTTTTTT. It translates to CATSTPVRTGELFF. The rearrangement uses TRBV15 and TRBJ2-2, with D hard to call. V was shortened by 4 bases and J by 5 bases, with 11 bases between the two germline ends. CDR1 LNHNV and CDR2 YYDKDF come from the germline V gene (reference sequence). This CDR3 spans 14 amino acids.

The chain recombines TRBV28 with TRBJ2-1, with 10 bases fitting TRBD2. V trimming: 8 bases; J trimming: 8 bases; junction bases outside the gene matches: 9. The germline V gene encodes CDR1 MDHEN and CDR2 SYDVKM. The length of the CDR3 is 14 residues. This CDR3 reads CASATSGTTHEQFF. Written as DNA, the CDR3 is TGTGCCAGCGCCACTAGCGGGACGACCCATGAGCAGTTCTTC.

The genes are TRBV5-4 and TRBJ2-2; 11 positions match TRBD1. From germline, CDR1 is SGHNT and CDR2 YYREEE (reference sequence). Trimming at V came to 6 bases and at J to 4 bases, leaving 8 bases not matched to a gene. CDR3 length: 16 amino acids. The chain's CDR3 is CASTLGGTGGTGELFF. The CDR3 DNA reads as TGTGCCAGCACGCTTGGAGGGACAGGGGGCACCGGGGAGCTGTTTTTT.

Here the CDR3 DNA reads TGTGCCAGCAGACCCGACAGGGGGTTAGGACAGCCCCAGCATTTT. Protein sequence: CASRPDRGLGQPQHF. V gene TRBV6-5 combines with J gene TRBJ1-5; 9 bases are shared with TRBD1. The CDR3 is 15 residues long. V trimming: 6 bases; J trimming: 7 bases; junction bases outside the gene matches: 10. Looked up from germline, CDR1 is MNHEY and CDR2 is SVGAGI.

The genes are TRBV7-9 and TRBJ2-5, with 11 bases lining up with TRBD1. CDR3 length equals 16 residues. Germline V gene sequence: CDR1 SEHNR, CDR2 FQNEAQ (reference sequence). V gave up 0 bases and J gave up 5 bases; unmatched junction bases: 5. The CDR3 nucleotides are TGTGCCAGCAGCTTAGCCGGACAGGGGGCTAGGGAGACCCAGTACTTC. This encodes CASSLAGQGARETQYF.

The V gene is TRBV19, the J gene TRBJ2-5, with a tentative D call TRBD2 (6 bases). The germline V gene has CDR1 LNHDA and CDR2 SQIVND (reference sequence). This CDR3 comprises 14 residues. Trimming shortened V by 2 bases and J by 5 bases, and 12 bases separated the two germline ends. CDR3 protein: CASSILGGVETQYF. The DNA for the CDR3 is TGTGCCAGTAGTATACTGGGGGGAGTGGAGACCCAGTACTTC.

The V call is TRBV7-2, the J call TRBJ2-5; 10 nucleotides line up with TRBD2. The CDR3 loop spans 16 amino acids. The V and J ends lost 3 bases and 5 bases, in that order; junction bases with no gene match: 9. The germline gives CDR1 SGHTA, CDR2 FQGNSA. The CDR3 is CASSLGLARGVETQYF. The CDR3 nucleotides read TGTGCCAGCAGCTTGGGACTAGCGCGAGGGGTTGAGACCCAGTACTTC.

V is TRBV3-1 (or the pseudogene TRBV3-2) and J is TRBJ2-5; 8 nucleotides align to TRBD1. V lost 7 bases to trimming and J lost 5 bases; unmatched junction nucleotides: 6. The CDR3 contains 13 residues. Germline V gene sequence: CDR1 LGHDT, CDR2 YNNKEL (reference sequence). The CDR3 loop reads CASTSYRGETQYF. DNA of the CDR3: TGTGCCAGCACCTCATACAGGGGGGAGACCCAGTACTTC.

The CDR3 protein is CASSPNGPSGGGYTF. DNA of the CDR3: TGTGCCAGCTCACCGAATGGGCCCTCTGGAGGAGGCTACACCTTC. This rearrangement joins TRBV18 to TRBJ1-2; no clear D gene. Germline V gives CDR1 KGHSH, CDR2 LQKENI. The CDR3 covers 15 residues. The V gene lost 3 bases and the J gene lost 8 bases, with 19 bases spanning the gap.

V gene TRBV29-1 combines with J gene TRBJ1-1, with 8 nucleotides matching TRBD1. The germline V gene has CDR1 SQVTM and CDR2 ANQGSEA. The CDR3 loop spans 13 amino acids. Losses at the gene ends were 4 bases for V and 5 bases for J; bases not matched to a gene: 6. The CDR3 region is CSVVVTGGTEAFF. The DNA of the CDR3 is TGCAGCGTTGTCGTTACAGGGGGGACTGAAGCTTTCTTT.

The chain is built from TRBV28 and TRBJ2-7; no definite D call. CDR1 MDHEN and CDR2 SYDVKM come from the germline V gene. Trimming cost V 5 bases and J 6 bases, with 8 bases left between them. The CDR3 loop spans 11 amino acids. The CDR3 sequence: CASSRLREQYF. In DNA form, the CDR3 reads TGTGCCAGCAGTCGATTGCGCGAGCAGTACTTC.

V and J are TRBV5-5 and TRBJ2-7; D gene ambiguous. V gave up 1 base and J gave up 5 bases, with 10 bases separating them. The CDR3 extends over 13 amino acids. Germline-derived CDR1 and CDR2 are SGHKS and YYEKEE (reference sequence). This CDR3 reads CASSLSLIHEQYF. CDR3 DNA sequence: TGTGCCAGCAGCTTGAGTCTAATCCACGAGCAGTACTTC. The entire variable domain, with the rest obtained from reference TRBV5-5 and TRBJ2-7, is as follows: DAGVTQSPTHLIKTRGQQVTLRCSPISGHKSVSWYQQVLGQGPQFIFQYYEKEERGRGNFPDRFSARQFPNYSSELNVNALLLGDSALYLCASSLSLIHEQYFGPGTRLTVT.

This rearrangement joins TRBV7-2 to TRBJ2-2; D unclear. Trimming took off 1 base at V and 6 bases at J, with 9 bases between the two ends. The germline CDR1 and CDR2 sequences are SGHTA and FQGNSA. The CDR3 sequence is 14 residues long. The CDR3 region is CASSLVVRAGELFF. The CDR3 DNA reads TGTGCCAGCAGCTTAGTCGTCCGGGCCGGGGAGCTGTTTTTT.

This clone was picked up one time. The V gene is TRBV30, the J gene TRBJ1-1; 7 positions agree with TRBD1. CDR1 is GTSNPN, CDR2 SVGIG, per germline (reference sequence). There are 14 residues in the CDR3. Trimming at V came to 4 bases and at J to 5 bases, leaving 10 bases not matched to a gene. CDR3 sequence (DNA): TGTGCCTGGACCACAGGGGTTTTGGGGACTGAAGCTTTCTTT. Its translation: CAWTTGVLGTEAFF.

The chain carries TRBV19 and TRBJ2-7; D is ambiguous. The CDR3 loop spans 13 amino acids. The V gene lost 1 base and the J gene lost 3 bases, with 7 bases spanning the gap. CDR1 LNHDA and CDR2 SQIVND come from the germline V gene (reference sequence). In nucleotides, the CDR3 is TGTGCCAGTAGTATAGGACGGAGCTACGAGCAGTACTTC. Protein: CASSIGRSYEQYF.

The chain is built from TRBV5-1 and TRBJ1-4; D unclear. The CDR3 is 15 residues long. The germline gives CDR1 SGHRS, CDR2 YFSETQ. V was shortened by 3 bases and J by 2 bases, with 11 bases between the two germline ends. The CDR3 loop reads CASSSGVTTNEKLFF. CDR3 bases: TGCGCCAGCAGCTCGGGAGTCACCACTAATGAAAAACTGTTTTTT.

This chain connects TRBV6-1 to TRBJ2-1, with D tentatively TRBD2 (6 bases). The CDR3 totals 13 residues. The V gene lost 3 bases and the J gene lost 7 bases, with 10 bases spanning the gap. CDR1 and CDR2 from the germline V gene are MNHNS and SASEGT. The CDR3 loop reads CASSDGTRNEQFF. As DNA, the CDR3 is TGTGCCAGCAGTGACGGGACTCGAAATGAGCAGTTCTTC.

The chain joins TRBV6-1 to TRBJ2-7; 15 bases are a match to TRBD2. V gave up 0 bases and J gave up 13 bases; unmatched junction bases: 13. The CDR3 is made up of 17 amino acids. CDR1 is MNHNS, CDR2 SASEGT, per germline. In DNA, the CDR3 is TGTGCCAGCAGTGAAGCACGGCCGGGACTAGCGGGAGGACCCTTCTACTTC. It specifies CASSEARPGLAGGPFYF.

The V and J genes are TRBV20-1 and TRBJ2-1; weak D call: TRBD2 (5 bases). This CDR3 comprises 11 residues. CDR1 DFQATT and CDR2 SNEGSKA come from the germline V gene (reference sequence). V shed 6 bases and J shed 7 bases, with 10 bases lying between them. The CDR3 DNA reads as TGCAGTGCGAGGACTGCTAATGAGCAGTTCTTC. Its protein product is CSARTANEQFF.

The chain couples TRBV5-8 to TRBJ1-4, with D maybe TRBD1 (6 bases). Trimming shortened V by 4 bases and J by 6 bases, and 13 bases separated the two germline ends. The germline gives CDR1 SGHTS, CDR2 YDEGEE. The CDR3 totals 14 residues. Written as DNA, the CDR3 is TGTGCCAGCAGCCCAGGGGACACGGATGAAAAACTGTTTTTT. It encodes CASSPGDTDEKLFF.

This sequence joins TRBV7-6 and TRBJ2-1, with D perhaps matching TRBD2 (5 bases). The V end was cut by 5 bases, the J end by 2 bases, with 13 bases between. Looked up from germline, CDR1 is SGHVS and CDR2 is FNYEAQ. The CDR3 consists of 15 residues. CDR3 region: CASSPSDGTYNEQFF. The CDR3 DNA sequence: TGTGCCAGCAGCCCCTCTGACGGGACCTACAATGAGCAGTTCTTC.

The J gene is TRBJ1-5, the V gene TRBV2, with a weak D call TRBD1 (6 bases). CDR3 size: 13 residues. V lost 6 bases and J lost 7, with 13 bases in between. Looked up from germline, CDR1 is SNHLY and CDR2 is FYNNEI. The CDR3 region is CASRDQGSQPQHF. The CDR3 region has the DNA TGTGCCAGCAGGGATCAGGGGTCGCAGCCCCAGCATTTT.

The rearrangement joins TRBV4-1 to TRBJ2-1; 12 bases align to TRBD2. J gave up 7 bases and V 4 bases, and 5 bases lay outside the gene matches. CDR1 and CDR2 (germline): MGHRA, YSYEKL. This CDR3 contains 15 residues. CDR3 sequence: CASSPGLAGFNEQFF. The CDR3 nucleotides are TGCGCCAGCAGCCCCGGACTAGCGGGATTTAATGAGCAGTTCTTC.

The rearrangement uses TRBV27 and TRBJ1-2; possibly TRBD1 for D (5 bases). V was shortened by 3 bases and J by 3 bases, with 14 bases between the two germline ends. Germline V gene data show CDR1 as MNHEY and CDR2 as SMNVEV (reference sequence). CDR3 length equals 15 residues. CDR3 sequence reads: CASSFHRLADYGYTF. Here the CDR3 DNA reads TGTGCCAGCAGTTTTCACAGGTTAGCAGACTATGGCTACACCTTC.